The 7 T cell receptor beta chains below all came from one sample that was sequenced in a study of blood T cell repertoires in COVID-19. Only in-frame clones appear in the TCRdb table, and some are missing; sequencing was by immunoSEQ multiplex PCR. The sample holds 150,000 to 200,000 clones, around 87% seen once. Sequenced: peripheral blood. All receptors derive from a man aged 18 to 29 with acute or convalescent COVID-19.

This sequence joins TRBV19 and TRBJ2-7, with D perhaps matching TRBD1 (6 bases). The length of the CDR3 is 14 residues. V lost 3 bases to trimming and J lost 3 bases, with 12 bases between them. Germline CDR1 is LNHDA and CDR2 is SQIVND (reference sequence). The DNA for the CDR3 is TGTGCCAGTAGTATCGCCAGGGGTAGCTACGAGCAGTACTTC. It translates to CASSIARGSYEQYF.

The chain employs TRBV29-1 and TRBJ2-7, with D tentatively TRBD1 (6 bases). CDR1 SQVTM and CDR2 ANQGSEA come from the germline V gene. V was pared by 5 bases and J by 2 bases, with 7 bases between. The CDR3 has 11 residues. The CDR3 region has the DNA TGCAGCGTTCAGGGGACCTACGAGCAGTACTTC. It is translated as CSVQGTYEQYF.

This chain uses TRBV5-6 with TRBJ1-4, with D unclear. CDR3 size: 14 residues. V lost 4 bases and J 3 bases, leaving 10 bases between the germline ends. Germline-derived CDR1 and CDR2 are SGHDT and YYEEEE. CDR3 residues: CASSEGGPNEKLFF. In nucleotides, the CDR3 is TGTGCCAGCAGCGAGGGAGGTCCTAATGAAAAACTGTTTTTT.

Only one count was recorded for this clone. The genes are TRBV7-3 and TRBJ2-3; 13 bases map to TRBD2. The CDR3 sequence is 16 residues long. Germline V gene sequence: CDR1 SGHTA, CDR2 FQGTGA. The V and J ends lost 5 bases and 4 bases, in that order; junction bases with no gene match: 6. CDR3 sequence reads: CASSTRLAGGADTQYF. The CDR3 DNA follows: TGTGCCAGCAGCACACGACTAGCGGGGGGTGCAGATACGCAGTATTTT. Filled out from reference TRBV7-3 and TRBJ2-3, the complete variable domain reads GAGVSQTPSNKVTEKGKYVELRCDPISGHTALYWYRQSLGQGPEFLIYFQGTGAADDSGLPNDRFFAVRPEGSVSTLKIQRTERGDSAVYLCASSTRLAGGADTQYFGPGTRLTVL.

The V and J genes are TRBV30 and TRBJ2-3; 7 bases fit TRBD1. Germline V gives CDR1 GTSNPN, CDR2 SVGIG (reference sequence). V dropped 3 bases and J dropped 6; count of bases not matched to a gene: 9. This CDR3 is built from 14 residues. The CDR3, as DNA: TGTGCCTGGAGGACGGCAGGGGGAAAGGATACGCAGTATTTT. Residues: CAWRTAGGKDTQYF.

The chain is built from TRBV30 and TRBJ2-1; TRBD2 might be the D (7 bases). The germline V gene has CDR1 GTSNPN and CDR2 SVGIG (reference sequence). The ends were cut back, 4 bases at V and 2 bases at J, with 15 bases in the middle. There are 15 residues in the CDR3. As DNA, the CDR3 is TGTGCCTGGACCCGAGGGGGGGTTCCCTACAATGAGCAGTTCTTC. Protein product: CAWTRGGVPYNEQFF.

This chain joins TRBV29-1 and TRBJ1-5; the match to TRBD1 covers 8 bases. CDR1 SQVTM and CDR2 ANQGSEA come from the germline V gene. Trimming at V came to 5 bases and at J to 1 base, leaving 1 base not matched to a gene. The CDR3 has 13 residues. CDR3 protein: CSVRTGSNQPQHF. The CDR3 nucleotides read TGCAGCGTTCGGACAGGGAGCAATCAGCCCCAGCATTTT.